The next 27 T cell receptor beta chains were all read from a single sample in a study of T cell repertoires in cytomegalovirus infection. Their antigen targets remain unknown. TCRdb itself ran the reads through MiXCR, one entry per CDR3 protein. The table has approximately 100,000 distinct CDR3 sequences, over 40% seen once; the top ten hold roughly 70%. Sequences were derived from CD8+ T cells from cultured PBMCs, sampled from culture after CMV antigen stimulation. All receptors derive from a human donor in good health (CMV status not recorded). Some clones in this sample may be carry-over from other donors' samples.

This clonotype was seen a handful of times. This rearrangement joins TRBV7-3 to TRBJ2-3, with 9 bases that match TRBD2. V was pared by 5 bases and J by 3 bases, with 18 bases of the junction left unmatched. The germline CDR1 and CDR2 sequences are SGHTA and FQGTGA. The length of the CDR3 is 19 residues. The CDR3 here is CASSPTGASGDLTTDTQYF. DNA of the CDR3: TGTGCCAGCAGCCCCACCGGAGCTAGCGGGGATCTGACTACAGATACGCAGTATTTT.

This chain links TRBV11-2 with TRBJ2-1; perhaps D is TRBD1 or TRBD2 (5 bases each). The germline CDR1 and CDR2 sequences are SGHAT and FQNNGV. V shed 5 bases and J shed 9 bases, with 26 bases lying between them. This CDR3 comprises 17 residues. DNA for the CDR3: TGTGCCAGCAGCCTAGGCTTTAATACCCGGGACCAAGGTGAGCAGTTCTTC. It specifies CASSLGFNTRDQGEQFF.

V usage is TRBV9 and J usage is TRBJ2-3, with TRBD2 identical over 7 bases. The CDR3 totals 17 residues. Germline V lookup: CDR1 SGDLS, CDR2 YYNGEE. The J segment lost 3 bases and the V segment lost 4 bases, leaving 14 bases of the junction unmatched. The CDR3 region has the DNA TGTGCCAGCAGCCCAGCGGGCATCGGGGGGAGGACAGATACGCAGTATTTT. Translated, it gives CASSPAGIGGRTDTQYF.

This clonotype came up once. The gene calls are TRBV30 and TRBJ1-2; 9 bases are shared with TRBD1. After removal of 4 bases from V and 7 bases from J, the junction contained 13 bases not matched to a gene. The germline V gene has CDR1 GTSNPN and CDR2 SVGIG (reference sequence). This CDR3 has 15 amino acids. CDR3 in DNA: TGTGCCTGGAATGTACAGGGGGCCCTGAGGGGTGGCTACACCTTC. Encoded protein: CAWNVQGALRGGYTF.

This clonotype was observed many times. This chain links TRBV9 with TRBJ1-1; no reliable D call. The CDR3 covers 15 residues. The V end lost 0 bases, the J end lost 0 bases, and 9 bases lay between the germline ends. Per germline, CDR1 SGDLS and CDR2 YYNGEE. The chain's CDR3 is CASSVDRFMNTEAFF. CDR3 bases: TGTGCCAGCAGCGTAGATCGCTTCATGAACACTGAAGCTTTCTTT.

The V call is TRBV28, the J call TRBJ2-7; 10 nucleotides match TRBD1. The CDR3 spans 14 residues. Germline lookup yields CDR1 MDHEN and CDR2 SYDVKM. V lost 7 bases and J lost 6; bases outside the gene matches: 9. The CDR3 DNA sequence: TGTGCCAGCATCCCGGGACAGGGGACCGGCGAGCAGTACTTC. It codes for CASIPGQGTGEQYF.

The table lists this clonotype with many counts. The chain couples TRBV5-6 to TRBJ1-5, with a tentative D call TRBD1 (6 bases). Germline lookup yields CDR1 SGHDT and CDR2 YYEEEE. The CDR3 extends over 16 amino acids. Trimming removed 0 bases at V and 1 base at J, with 11 bases between. The CDR3 DNA sequence: TGTGCCAGCAGCTTGGGTGGGGGGCCAAGCAATCAGCCCCAGCATTTT. The encoded protein is CASSLGGGPSNQPQHF.

The rearrangement joins TRBV13 to TRBJ2-4; TRBD2 aligns across 9 bases. Germline V gene lookup returns CDR1 PRHDT and CDR2 FYEKMQ (reference sequence). Trimming cost V 5 bases and J 6 bases; bases outside gene matches: 5. The CDR3 consists of 14 residues. CDR3 in amino acids: CASSIRAGGNIQYF. CDR3 in DNA: TGTGCCAGCAGCATAAGAGCGGGGGGAAACATTCAGTACTTC.

This clonotype was observed at least ten times. The chain uses TRBV7-8 and TRBJ2-7, with D uncertain. Germline V gives CDR1 SGHVS, CDR2 FQNEAQ. This CDR3 comprises 15 residues. Trimming took off 1 base at V and 5 bases at J, with 15 bases between the two ends. Here the CDR3 DNA reads TGTGCCAGCAGCTTAGAGTTTAGCCCGAGAGACGAGCAGTACTTC. Its protein product is CASSLEFSPRDEQYF.

This clonotype occurred a few times. This chain connects TRBV7-6 to TRBJ1-1; D gene ambiguous. Trimming left V 5 bases short and J 8 bases short, with 12 bases between. Germline V gene data show CDR1 as SGHVS and CDR2 as FNYEAQ. The CDR3 loop spans 12 amino acids. The CDR3 region has the DNA TGTGCCAGCAGCCAACAACCTGGGGAAGCTTTCTTT. Encoded protein: CASSQQPGEAFF.

This sequence joins TRBV29-1 and TRBJ1-1; D gene unclear. Germline CDR1 and CDR2: SQVTM and ANQGSEA. V was pared by 4 bases and J by 4 bases, with 7 bases between. This CDR3 is built from 11 residues. CDR3 sequence reads: CSVVWGTEAFF. The CDR3, as DNA: TGCAGCGTTGTGTGGGGCACTGAAGCTTTCTTT.

V is TRBV27 and J is TRBJ2-7; 11 bases fit TRBD1. Germline V gives CDR1 MNHEY, CDR2 SMNVEV (reference sequence). This CDR3 contains 14 residues. Unmatched junction bases numbered 5, after V lost 5 bases and J lost 5 bases. The CDR3: CASSPGTGGHEQYF. The CDR3 DNA sequence: TGTGCCAGCAGTCCCGGGACAGGGGGGCACGAGCAGTACTTC.

This clonotype was recorded many times. The chain employs TRBV28 and TRBJ2-7; D may be TRBD1 (5 bases). The CDR3 is 13 amino acids. CDR1 MDHEN and CDR2 SYDVKM come from the germline V gene. Trimming removed 4 bases at V and 6 bases at J, with 13 bases between. CDR3 coding DNA: TGTGCCAGCAGTTCAGGGTATCGCGCCGAGCAGTACTTC. It specifies CASSSGYRAEQYF. Based on the CDR3 plus reference TRBV28 and TRBJ2-7, the full variable domain is DVKVTQSSRYLVKRTGEKVFLECVQDMDHENMFWYRQDPGLGLRLIYFSYDVKMKEKGDIPEGYSVSREKKERFSLILESASTNQTSMYLCASSSGYRAEQYFGPGTRLTVT.

CDR3 protein: CATSPTIPPGQLQETQYF. CDR3 DNA: TGTGCCACCAGCCCCACCATACCTCCGGGACAGTTGCAAGAGACCCAGTACTTC. The chain links TRBV15 to TRBJ2-5; the match to TRBD1 covers 7 bases. Germline-derived CDR1 and CDR2 are LNHNV and YYDKDF (reference sequence). With 5 bases clipped from V and 2 bases from J, the junction kept 17 bases outside the gene matches. This CDR3 has 18 residues.

This clonotype has only a few counts. V gene TRBV2 combines with J gene TRBJ2-1; 7 bases match TRBD2. There are 14 residues in the CDR3. The V and J ends lost 7 bases and 8 bases, in that order; junction bases with no gene match: 11. In germline, CDR1 is SNHLY, CDR2 FYNNEI. The CDR3 is CASKGRGNYDEQFF. CDR3 nucleotides: TGTGCCAGCAAGGGGCGGGGGAATTACGATGAGCAGTTCTTC.

This clonotype was counted a single time. The genes are TRBV20-1 and TRBJ2-4, with 7 bases that match TRBD1. The CDR3 is made up of 14 amino acids. In germline, CDR1 is DFQATT, CDR2 SNEGSKA (reference sequence). V lost 2 bases to trimming and J lost 2 bases; unmatched junction nucleotides: 3. The CDR3 sequence: CSARQGVPKNIQYF. In nucleotides, the CDR3 is TGCAGTGCTAGACAGGGGGTTCCCAAAAACATTCAGTACTTC.

This clonotype occurred many times. The chain recombines TRBV19 with TRBJ1-2, with D possibly being TRBD1 (6 bases). CDR3 length: 13 residues. Trimming took off 3 bases at V and 6 bases at J, with 11 bases between the two ends. CDR1 is LNHDA, CDR2 SQIVND, per germline (reference sequence). The CDR3: CASSITGSHGYTF. The CDR3, as DNA: TGTGCCAGTAGTATCACAGGGTCTCATGGCTACACCTTC.

This clonotype was seen ten or more times. This chain joins TRBV6-5 and TRBJ1-1; a weak D match, TRBD1 (5 bases). Germline V gives CDR1 MNHEY, CDR2 SVGAGI. This CDR3 comprises 14 residues. Trimming pared 3 bases from V and 2 bases from J, leaving 10 bases between. The CDR3 coding sequence is TGTGCCAGCAGTTATCGGGGGGGAAACACTGAAGCTTTCTTT. Translation: CASSYRGGNTEAFF.

At least ten counts were recorded for this clonotype. CDR3 DNA sequence: TGTGCCAGCAGTTTGACAGGGGCATCCTACTCTGGGGCCAACGTCCTGACTTTC. Translating gives CASSLTGASYSGANVLTF. The chain has TRBV6-1 and TRBJ2-6, with 8 bases lining up with TRBD1. V dropped 5 bases and J dropped 0; count of bases not matched to a gene: 9. The CDR3 consists of 18 residues. Germline lookup yields CDR1 MNHNS and CDR2 SASEGT.

A few counts support this clonotype. The chain carries TRBV6-2 or TRBV6-3 and TRBJ2-7; tentative D call: TRBD1 (6 bases). V dropped 6 bases and J dropped 4 bases, with 10 bases sitting between them. From germline, CDR1 is MNHEY and CDR2 SVGEGT. This CDR3 comprises 12 residues. CDR3 nucleotides: TGTGCCAGCAGCATGGACAGTTACGAGCAGTACTTC. This encodes CASSMDSYEQYF.

The chain has TRBV5-6 and TRBJ1-2, with D perhaps matching TRBD1 (5 bases). The CDR3 consists of 14 residues. Looked up from germline, CDR1 is SGHDT and CDR2 is YYEEEE. V was clipped by 4 bases and J by 4 bases, with 14 bases between them. CDR3 nucleotide sequence: TGTGCCAGCAGCGCAGGGACGGAACGCTATGGCTACACCTTC. The encoded protein is CASSAGTERYGYTF.

This clonotype was picked up many times. The rearrangement uses TRBV7-9 and TRBJ2-5; TRBD2 matches at 10 bases. This CDR3 has 16 amino acids. V gave up 4 bases and J gave up 1 base; unmatched junction bases: 6. The germline V gene encodes CDR1 SEHNR and CDR2 FQNEAQ (reference sequence). The CDR3 DNA is TGTGCCAGCAGCTACCAACTAGCGGGGTTCCAAGAGACCCAGTACTTC. It encodes CASSYQLAGFQETQYF.

This clonotype has only a few counts. The chain has TRBV28 and TRBJ1-5; possible D gene TRBD1, 6 bases. V was cut by 7 bases and J by 5 bases, with 21 bases left in between. The CDR3 is 16 amino acids. Germline V CDR1 and CDR2: MDHEN, SYDVKM. CDR3 sequence: CASTLHRQGIHQPQHF. The CDR3 bases are TGTGCCAGCACCCTACACCGGCAGGGGATTCATCAGCCCCAGCATTTT.

This clonotype has only a few counts. V usage is TRBV6-5 and J usage is TRBJ2-2, with 8 bases fitting TRBD1. V lost 6 bases and J lost 1; bases outside the gene matches: 7. Germline V CDR1 and CDR2: MNHEY, SVGAGI. CDR3 length equals 16 residues. The CDR3 DNA follows: TGTGCCAGCAGCGATCCGGGACAGGTGAACACCGGGGAGCTGTTTTTT. Its translation: CASSDPGQVNTGELFF.

The genes are TRBV12-5 and TRBJ1-3, with D maybe TRBD1 (6 bases). Germline V gene lookup returns CDR1 LGHNT and CDR2 FRNRAP. The CDR3 extends over 18 amino acids. The V gene lost 6 bases and the J gene lost 0 bases, with 21 bases spanning the gap. For the CDR3, the DNA is TGTGCTAGTGGCGCACGAGGAGGGACATCGAGCTCTGGAAACACCATATATTTT. Its protein product is CASGARGGTSSSGNTIYF.

The chain carries TRBV10-3 and TRBJ2-7; D possibly uses TRBD1 or TRBD2 (6 bases each). Germline assignment: CDR1 ENHRY and CDR2 SYGVKD. The CDR3 spans 15 residues. V was trimmed by 4 bases and J by 4 bases, leaving 17 bases between them. CDR3 coding DNA: TGTGCCATCAGTGTCGGAGGGGGGCCTGGATACGAGCAGTACTTC. This codes for CAISVGGGPGYEQYF.

This clonotype was counted a few times. The chain employs TRBV27 and TRBJ2-2; D possibly corresponds to TRBD2 (5 bases). This CDR3 is 16 amino acids long. Germline-derived CDR1 and CDR2 are MNHEY and SMNVEV (reference sequence). The ends were cut back, 5 bases at V and 6 bases at J, with 19 bases in the middle. CDR3 bases: TGTGCCAGCAGTAGCAGTGGTGGAGGAACCCCCGGGGAGCTGTTTTTT. It translates to CASSSSGGGTPGELFF.